This T cell receptor beta chain was sequenced in a study of blood T cell repertoires in COVID-19. Measured with immunoSEQ multiplex PCR; TCRdb has only the in-frame clones, and not every one. Among 150,000 or so clones listed, roughly 87% were seen once. Trimming took off 7 bases at V and 1 base at J, with 13 bases between the two ends. The CDR3 consists of 14 residues. Germline V CDR1 and CDR2: PRHDT, FYEKMQ (reference sequence). V gene TRBV13 combines with J gene TRBJ1-1; no firm D call. The sequenced sample was PBMCs or T cells enriched from blood (not recorded which). This clonotype was obtained from a woman aged 50 to 65 who had recovered from COVID-19. CDR3 sequence (DNA): TGTGCCAGCAATCAAGGTCGGGGGAACACTGAAGCTTTCTTT. It specifies CASNQGRGNTEAFF.